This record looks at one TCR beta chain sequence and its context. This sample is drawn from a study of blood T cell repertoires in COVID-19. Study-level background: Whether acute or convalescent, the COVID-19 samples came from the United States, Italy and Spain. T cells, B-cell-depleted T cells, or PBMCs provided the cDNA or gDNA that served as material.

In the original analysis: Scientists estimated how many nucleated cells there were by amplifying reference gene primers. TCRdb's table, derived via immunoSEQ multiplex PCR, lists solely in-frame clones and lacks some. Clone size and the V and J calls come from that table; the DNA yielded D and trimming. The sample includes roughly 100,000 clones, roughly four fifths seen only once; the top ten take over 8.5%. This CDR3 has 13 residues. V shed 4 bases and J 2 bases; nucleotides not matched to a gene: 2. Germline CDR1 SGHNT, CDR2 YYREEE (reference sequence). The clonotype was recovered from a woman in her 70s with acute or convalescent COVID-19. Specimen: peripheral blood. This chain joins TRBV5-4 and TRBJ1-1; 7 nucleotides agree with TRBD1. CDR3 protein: CASSRDRNTEAFF. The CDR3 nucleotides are TGTGCCAGCAGCCGGGACAGAAACACTGAAGCTTTCTTT.